This TCR beta chain was identified during a study of sequential checkpoint blockade in melanoma. Across the whole study: Both treatment sequences were followed by maintenance nivolumab.

The repertoire was sequenced with immunoSEQ multiplex PCR; TCRdb's copy has only in-frame clones and lacks some. The sample consists of some 11,000 clones, almost 80% of them appearing once. The treatment was: randomized to nivolumab then ipilimumab (arm A) or the reverse (arm B). None of the patients previously received DNA-damaging chemotherapy. Sorted cells were live CD3+CD8+, lacking CD19 and CD56, from PBMCs. The material sequenced was CD8+ T cells sorted from blood (inferred from file names), taken from a patient given nivolumab and ipilimumab in sequence. This sequence originates from a human donor with melanoma.

The CDR3 DNA is TGCGCCAGCAGCTGGGGACAGGGGTCCTACGAGCAGTACTTC. Protein sequence: CASSWGQGSYEQYF. The rearrangement links TRBV5-1 to TRBJ2-7; TRBD1 matches 10 bases. Unmatched junction bases numbered 1, after V lost 3 bases and J lost 1 base. The CDR3 sequence is 14 residues long. Germline CDR1 is SGHRS and CDR2 is YFSETQ.